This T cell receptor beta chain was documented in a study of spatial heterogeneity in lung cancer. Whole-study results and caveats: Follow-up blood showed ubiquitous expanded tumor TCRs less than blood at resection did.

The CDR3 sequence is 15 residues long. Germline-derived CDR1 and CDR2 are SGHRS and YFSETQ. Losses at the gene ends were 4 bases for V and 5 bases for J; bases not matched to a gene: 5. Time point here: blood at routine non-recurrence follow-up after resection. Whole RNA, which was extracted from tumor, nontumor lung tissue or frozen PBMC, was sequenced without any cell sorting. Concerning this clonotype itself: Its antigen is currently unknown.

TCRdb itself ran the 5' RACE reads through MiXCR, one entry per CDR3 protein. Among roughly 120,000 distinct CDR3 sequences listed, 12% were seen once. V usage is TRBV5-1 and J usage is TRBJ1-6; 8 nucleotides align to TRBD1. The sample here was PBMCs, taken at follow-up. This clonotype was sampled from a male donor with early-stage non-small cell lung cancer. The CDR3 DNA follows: TGCGCCAGCAGCCTCGGACAGGGCAATAATTCACCCCTCCACTTT. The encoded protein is CASSLGQGNNSPLHF.